This T cell receptor beta chain comes out of a study of cytomegalovirus exposure and HLA in healthy donors. Points from the study as a whole: Accurate prediction of most subjects' HLA-A and HLA-B alleles from TCR beta sequences was reported. A later examination showed that TCR association rates differed by HLA locus, with DRB1 most and HLA-C fewest.

This clone was seen a single time. Its antigen is not identified. With 60 Vbeta and 13 Jbeta primers, the PCR was carried out. Method: immunoSEQ multiplex PCR; TCRdb's copy keeps in-frame clones and lacks some. This sample yields about 73,000 clones, of which roughly 70% are seen a single time; roughly an eighth belongs to the top ten. The sequenced sample consisted of PBMCs. The sequence was obtained from a man in his 70s in good health and CMV-seronegative.

CDR3 in amino acids: CASSVGGLSTDTQYF. The CDR3 DNA sequence: TGTGCCAGCAGCGTAGGGGGACTAAGCACAGATACGCAGTATTTT. J is TRBJ2-3 and V is TRBV9; 7 nucleotides match TRBD2. The germline CDR1 and CDR2 sequences are SGDLS and YYNGEE. The CDR3 runs to 15 residues. The ends lost 0 bases at V and 0 bases at J; junction bases unmatched: 1.